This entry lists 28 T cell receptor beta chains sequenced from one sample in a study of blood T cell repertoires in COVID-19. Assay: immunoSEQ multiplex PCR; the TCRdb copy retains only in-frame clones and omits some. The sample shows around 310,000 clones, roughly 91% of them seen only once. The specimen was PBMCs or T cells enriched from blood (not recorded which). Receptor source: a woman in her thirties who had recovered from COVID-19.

The CDR3 protein is CASSLRDREYYEQYF. CDR3 coding DNA: TGTGCCAGCTCACTGAGGGACAGGGAATATTACGAGCAGTACTTC. The V call is TRBV18, the J call TRBJ2-7, with 9 positions matching TRBD1. The CDR3 is 15 residues long. Germline loops: CDR1 KGHSH, CDR2 LQKENI. V lost 4 bases, J lost 4 bases, and 8 bases stayed unmatched.

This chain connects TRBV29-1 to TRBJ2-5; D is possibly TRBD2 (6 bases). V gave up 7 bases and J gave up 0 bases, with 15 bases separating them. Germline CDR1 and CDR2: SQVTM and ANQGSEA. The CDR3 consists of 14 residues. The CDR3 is CSAIGRTNQETQYF. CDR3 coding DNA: TGCAGCGCCATCGGGAGAACCAACCAAGAGACCCAGTACTTC.

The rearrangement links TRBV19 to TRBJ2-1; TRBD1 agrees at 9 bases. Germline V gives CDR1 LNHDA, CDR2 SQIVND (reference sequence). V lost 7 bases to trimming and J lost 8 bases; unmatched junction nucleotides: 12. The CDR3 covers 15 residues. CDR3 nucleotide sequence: TGTGCCAGTAATTCCGGGACAGGGTATCCGGATGAGCAGTTCTTC. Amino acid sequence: CASNSGTGYPDEQFF.

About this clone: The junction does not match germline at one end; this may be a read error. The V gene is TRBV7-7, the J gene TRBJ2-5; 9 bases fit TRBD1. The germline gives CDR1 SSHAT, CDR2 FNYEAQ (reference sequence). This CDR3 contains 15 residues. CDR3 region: CASSLRTGDLETQYF. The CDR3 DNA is TGTGCTAGCAGCCTACGGACAGGGGACCTAGAGACCCAGTACTTC. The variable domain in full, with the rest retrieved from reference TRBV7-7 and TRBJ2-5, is GAGVSQSPRYKVTKRGQDVTLRCDPISSHATLYWYQQALGQGPEFLTYFNYEAQPDKSGLPSDRFSAERPEGSISTLTIQRTEQRDSAMYRCASSLRTGDLETQYFGPGTRLLVL.

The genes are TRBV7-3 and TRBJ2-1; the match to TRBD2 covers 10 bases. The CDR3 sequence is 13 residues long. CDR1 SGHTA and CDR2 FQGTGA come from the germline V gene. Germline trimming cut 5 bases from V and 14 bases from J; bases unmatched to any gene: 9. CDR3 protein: CASSATLAGEKFF. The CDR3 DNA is TGTGCCAGCAGCGCAACGCTAGCGGGAGAGAAGTTCTTC.

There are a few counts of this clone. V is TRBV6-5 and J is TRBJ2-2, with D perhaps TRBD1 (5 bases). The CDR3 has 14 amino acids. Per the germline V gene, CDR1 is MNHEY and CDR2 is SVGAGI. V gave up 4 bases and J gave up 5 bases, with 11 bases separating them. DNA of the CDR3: TGTGCCAGCAGTTTCGGCCAGGGAACCGGGGAGCTGTTTTTT. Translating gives CASSFGQGTGELFF.

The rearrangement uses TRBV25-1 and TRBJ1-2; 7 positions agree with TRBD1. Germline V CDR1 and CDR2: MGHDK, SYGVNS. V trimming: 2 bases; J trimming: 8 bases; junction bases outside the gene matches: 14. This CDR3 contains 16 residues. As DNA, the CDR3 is TGTGCCAGCAGTGAAGACCGGGACAGATGGTATCGGGGCTACACCTTC. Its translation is CASSEDRDRWYRGYTF.

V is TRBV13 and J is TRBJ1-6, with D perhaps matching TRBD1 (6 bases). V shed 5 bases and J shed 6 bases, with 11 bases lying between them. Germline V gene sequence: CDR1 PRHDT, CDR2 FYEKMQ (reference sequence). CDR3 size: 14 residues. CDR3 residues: CASSRRDINSPLHF. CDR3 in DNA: TGTGCCAGCAGCCGTCGGGACATTAATTCACCCCTCCACTTT.

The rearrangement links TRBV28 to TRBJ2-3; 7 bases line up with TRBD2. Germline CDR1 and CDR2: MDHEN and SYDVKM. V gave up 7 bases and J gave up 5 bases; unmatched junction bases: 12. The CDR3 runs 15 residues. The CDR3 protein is CASNALGGFGDTQYF. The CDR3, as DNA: TGTGCCAGCAACGCCCTGGGGGGGTTCGGAGATACGCAGTATTTT. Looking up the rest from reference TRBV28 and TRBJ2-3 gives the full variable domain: DVKVTQSSRYLVKRTGEKVFLECVQDMDHENMFWYRQDPGLGLRLIYFSYDVKMKEKGDIPEGYSVSREKKERFSLILESASTNQTSMYLCASNALGGFGDTQYFGPGTRLTVL.

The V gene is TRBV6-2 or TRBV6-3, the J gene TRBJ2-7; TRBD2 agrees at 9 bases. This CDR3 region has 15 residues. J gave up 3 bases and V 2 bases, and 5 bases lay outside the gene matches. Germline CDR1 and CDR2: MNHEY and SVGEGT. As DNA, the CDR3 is TGTGCCAGCAGTTACACGGCGGGAGGGAACTACGAGCAGTACTTC. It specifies CASSYTAGGNYEQYF.

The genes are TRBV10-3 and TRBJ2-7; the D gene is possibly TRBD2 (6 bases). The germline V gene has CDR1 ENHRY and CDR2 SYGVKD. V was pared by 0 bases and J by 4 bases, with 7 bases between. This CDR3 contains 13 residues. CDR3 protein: CAISESGGYEQYF. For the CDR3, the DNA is TGTGCCATCAGTGAGTCCGGGGGATACGAGCAGTACTTC.

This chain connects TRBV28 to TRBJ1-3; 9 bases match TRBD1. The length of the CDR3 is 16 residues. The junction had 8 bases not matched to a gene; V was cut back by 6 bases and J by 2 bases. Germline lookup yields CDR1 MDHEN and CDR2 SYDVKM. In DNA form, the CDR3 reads TGTGCCAGCAGCCATAACGGACAGGGGACTGGAAACACCATATATTTT. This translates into CASSHNGQGTGNTIYF. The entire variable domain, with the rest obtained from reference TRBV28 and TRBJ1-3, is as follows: DVKVTQSSRYLVKRTGEKVFLECVQDMDHENMFWYRQDPGLGLRLIYFSYDVKMKEKGDIPEGYSVSREKKERFSLILESASTNQTSMYLCASSHNGQGTGNTIYFGEGSWLTVV.

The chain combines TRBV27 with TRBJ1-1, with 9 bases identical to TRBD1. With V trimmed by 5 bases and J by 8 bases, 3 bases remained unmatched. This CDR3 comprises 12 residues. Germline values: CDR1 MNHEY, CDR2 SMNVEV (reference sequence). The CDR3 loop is CASSEGQGEAFF. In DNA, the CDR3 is TGTGCCAGCAGTGAGGGACAGGGAGAAGCTTTCTTT.

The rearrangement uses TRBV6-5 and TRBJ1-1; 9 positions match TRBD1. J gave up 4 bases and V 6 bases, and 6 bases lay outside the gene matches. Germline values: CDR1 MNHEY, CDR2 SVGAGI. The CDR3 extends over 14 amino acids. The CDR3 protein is CASREGTGSTEAFF. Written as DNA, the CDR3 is TGTGCCAGCAGGGAGGGGACAGGGAGCACTGAAGCTTTCTTT.

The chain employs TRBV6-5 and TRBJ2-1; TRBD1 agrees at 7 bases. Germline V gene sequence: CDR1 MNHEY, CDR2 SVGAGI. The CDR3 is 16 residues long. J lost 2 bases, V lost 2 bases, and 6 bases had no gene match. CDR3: CASSYRSGTAYNEQFF. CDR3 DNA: TGTGCCAGCAGTTACAGATCCGGGACAGCCTACAATGAGCAGTTCTTC.

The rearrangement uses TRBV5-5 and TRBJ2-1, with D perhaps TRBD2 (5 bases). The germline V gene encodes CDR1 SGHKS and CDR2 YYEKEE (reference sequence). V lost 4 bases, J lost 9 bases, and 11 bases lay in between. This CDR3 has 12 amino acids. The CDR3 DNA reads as TGTGCCAGCAGCCCACCCGAGGGTGAGCAGTTCTTC. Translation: CASSPPEGEQFF.

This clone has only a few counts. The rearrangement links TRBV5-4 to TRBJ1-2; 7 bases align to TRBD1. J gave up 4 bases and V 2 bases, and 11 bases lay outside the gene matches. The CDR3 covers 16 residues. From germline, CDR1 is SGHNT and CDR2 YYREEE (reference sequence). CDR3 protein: CASSLYRQGAGYGYTF. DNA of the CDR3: TGTGCCAGCAGCTTATACAGACAGGGAGCGGGCTATGGCTACACCTTC.

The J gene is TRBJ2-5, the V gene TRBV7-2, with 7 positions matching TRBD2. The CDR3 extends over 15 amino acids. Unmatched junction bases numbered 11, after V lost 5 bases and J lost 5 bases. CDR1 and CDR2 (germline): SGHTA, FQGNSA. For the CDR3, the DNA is TGTGCCAGCAGCCGCAGGGCCTACGGGGGGGAGACCCAGTACTTC. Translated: CASSRRAYGGETQYF.

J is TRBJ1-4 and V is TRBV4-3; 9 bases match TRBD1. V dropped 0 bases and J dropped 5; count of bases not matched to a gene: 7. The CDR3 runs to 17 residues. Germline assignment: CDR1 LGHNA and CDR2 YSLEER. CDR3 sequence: CASSQDLSGQGNEKLFF. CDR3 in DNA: TGCGCCAGCAGCCAAGATCTAAGCGGACAGGGGAATGAAAAACTGTTTTTT.

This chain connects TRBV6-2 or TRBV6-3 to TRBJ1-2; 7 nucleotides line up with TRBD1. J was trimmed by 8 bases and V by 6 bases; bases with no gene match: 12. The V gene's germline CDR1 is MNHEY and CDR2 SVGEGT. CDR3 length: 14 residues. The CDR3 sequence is CASSQRGQSAGYTF. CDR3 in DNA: TGTGCCAGCAGCCAAAGGGGACAGTCGGCAGGCTACACCTTC.

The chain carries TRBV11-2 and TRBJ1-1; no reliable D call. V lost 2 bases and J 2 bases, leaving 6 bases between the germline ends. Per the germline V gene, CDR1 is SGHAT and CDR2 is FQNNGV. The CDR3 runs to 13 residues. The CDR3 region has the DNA TGTGCCAGCAGCTTAACCAGAAACACTGAAGCTTTCTTT. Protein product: CASSLTRNTEAFF. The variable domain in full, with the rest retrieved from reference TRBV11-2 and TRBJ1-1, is EAGVAQSPRYKIIEKRQSVAFWCNPISGHATLYWYQQILGQGPKLLIQFQNNGVVDDSQLPKDRFSAERLKGVDSTLKIQPAKLEDSAVYLCASSLTRNTEAFFGQGTRLTVV.

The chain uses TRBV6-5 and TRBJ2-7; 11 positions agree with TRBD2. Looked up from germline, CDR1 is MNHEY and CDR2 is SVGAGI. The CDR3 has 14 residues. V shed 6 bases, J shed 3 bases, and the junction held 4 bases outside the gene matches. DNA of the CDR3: TGTGCCAGCAGCACTAGCGGGAGTTTCTACGAGCAGTACTTC. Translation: CASSTSGSFYEQYF.

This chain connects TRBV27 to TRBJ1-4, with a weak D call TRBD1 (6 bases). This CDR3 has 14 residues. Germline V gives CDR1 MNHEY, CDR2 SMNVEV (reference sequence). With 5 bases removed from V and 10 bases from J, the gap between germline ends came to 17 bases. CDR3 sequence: CASSPNIRGGKLFF. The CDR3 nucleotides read TGTGCCAGCAGTCCAAACATAAGAGGGGGAAAACTGTTTTTT.

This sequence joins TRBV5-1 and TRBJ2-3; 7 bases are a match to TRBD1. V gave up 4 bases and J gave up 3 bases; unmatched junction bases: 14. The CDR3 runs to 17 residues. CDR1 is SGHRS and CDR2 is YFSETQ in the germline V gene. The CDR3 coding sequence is TGCGCCAGCAGCCCACGACCAGGGGGACAAAAAACAGATACGCAGTATTTT. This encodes CASSPRPGGQKTDTQYF.

CDR3 loop: CASSAGTGGRGGYTF. CDR3 coding DNA: TGTGCCAGCAGTGCCGGGACAGGGGGCAGGGGTGGCTACACCTTC. The genes are TRBV28 and TRBJ1-2, with 12 bases matching TRBD1. J lost 7 bases, V lost 5 bases, and 8 bases had no gene match. The CDR3 spans 15 residues. Germline values: CDR1 MDHEN, CDR2 SYDVKM.

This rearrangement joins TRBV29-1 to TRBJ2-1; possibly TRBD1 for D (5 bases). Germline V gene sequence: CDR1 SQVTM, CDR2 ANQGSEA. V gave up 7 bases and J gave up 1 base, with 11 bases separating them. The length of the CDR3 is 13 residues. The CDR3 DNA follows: TGCAGCGGATTGGGGCTGTCCTACAATGAGCAGTTCTTC. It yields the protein CSGLGLSYNEQFF.

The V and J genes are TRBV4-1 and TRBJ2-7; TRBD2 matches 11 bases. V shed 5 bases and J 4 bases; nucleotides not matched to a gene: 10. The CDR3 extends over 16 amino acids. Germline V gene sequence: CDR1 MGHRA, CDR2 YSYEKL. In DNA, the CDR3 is TGCGCCAGCAGCTCGCCTGGGGCTAGCGGGAGGTACGAGCAGTACTTC. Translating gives CASSSPGASGRYEQYF.

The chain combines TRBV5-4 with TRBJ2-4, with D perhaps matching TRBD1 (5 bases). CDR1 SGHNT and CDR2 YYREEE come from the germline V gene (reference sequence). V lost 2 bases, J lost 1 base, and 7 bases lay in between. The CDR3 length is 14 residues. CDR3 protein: CASSFWGAKNIQYF. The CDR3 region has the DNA TGTGCCAGCAGCTTCTGGGGCGCCAAAAACATTCAGTACTTC.